This T cell receptor beta chain was sequenced during a study of blood T cells in healthy people across ages. Across the study: Per two T cells, template switching captured roughly one barcoded beta molecule.

This clonotype has a single count. The antigen remains undetermined. CDR1 LGHDT and CDR2 YNNKEL come from the germline V gene (reference sequence). The CDR3 has 13 residues. Findings and limits, study-wide: There were more naive CD4+ cells and higher diversity in long-lived donors than in aged donors. The study regarded diversity estimates from one million T cells as underestimates.

Staff drew approximately 9.7 milliliters of peripheral blood from each donor. The authors ran a second PCR of roughly 6 to 11 cycles using a sample-barcoded 5' primer and a J-beta primer mix. TCRdb redid the calling of the 5' RACE reads with MiXCR, one entry per CDR3 protein. The top ten clones hold 3.7% of a sample with 600,000 to 1,000,000 distinct CDR3 sequences, roughly 25% of them seen once. The same data also went into a second study, on T cells of mothers and their children.

Sequencing was performed on blood. This chain uses TRBV3-1 with TRBJ2-7, with D possibly TRBD2 on 5 matching bases. Near its end, the DNA agrees better with TRBJ2-1, so the J call may be wrong. This clonotype was sampled from a boy younger than 18 in good health. The CDR3 is CASSLPLAGEQFF. CDR3 DNA sequence: TGTGCCAGCAGCCTCCCCCTAGCTGGCGAGCAGTTCTTC.